The rows below give T cell receptor beta chains drawn from one sample of a study of monozygotic twins with inflammatory bowel disease. TCRdb reprocessed the 5' RACE reads and reports one entry per CDR3 protein, with no DNA. Its table lists 400,000 or so distinct CDR3 sequences. Specimen: blood. The source of these receptors is a human donor with ulcerative colitis or Crohn's disease, or a healthy co-twin of an affected twin (not recorded which). Both conserved end residues are part of each CDR3.

v_call	j_call	cdr3_aa
TRBV15	TRBJ2-2	CATSREAVGELFF
TRBV29-1	TRBJ2-1	CSVEVTHRDEQFF
TRBV6-5	TRBJ2-2	CASSYVMGDTGELFF
TRBV27	TRBJ1-1	CASRLTGREDTEAFF
TRBV7-9	TRBJ1-1	CASSLKGWNTEAFF
TRBV12-3/TRBV12-4	TRBJ1-1	CASRVDRGSSTEAFF
TRBV11-1	TRBJ2-2	CASSLNWNTGELFF
TRBV6-5	TRBJ1-2	CASSFSLPQGDGYTF
TRBV27	TRBJ2-1	CASSLRLAGSNEQFF
TRBV5-1	TRBJ1-1	CASSLVGGAEAFF
TRBV3-1	TRBJ2-2	CASSPLSGRGNTGELFF
TRBV29-1	TRBJ2-7	CSVNRGAYEQYF
TRBV19	TRBJ2-5	CASSISRRETQYF
TRBV19	TRBJ1-1	CASLGWGTEAFF
TRBV11-2	TRBJ2-2	CPSSLGYPNTGELFF
TRBV25-1	TRBJ2-1	CASSPRFLDNEQFF
TRBV7-3	TRBJ2-1	CASSLIGTSTRSSYNEQFF
TRBV19	TRBJ2-1	CASRSTSGSYNEQFF
TRBV6-2/TRBV6-3	TRBJ1-1	CASSYLGNTEAFF
TRBV7-6	TRBJ2-1	CASSLIYNEQFF
TRBV5-5	TRBJ2-7	CASSLETDPSYEQYF
TRBV4-2	TRBJ2-1	CASSQTGQGEQFF
TRBV20-1	TRBJ2-1	CSASPGPSYNEQFF
TRBV20-1	TRBJ1-6	CSARDRGRLGDSPLHF
TRBV19	TRBJ1-1	CASSSPGANTEAFF
TRBV4-1	TRBJ1-6	CASSQWTSSGASPLHF
TRBV4-2	TRBJ1-1	CASSQDGPIEAFF
TRBV5-5	TRBJ1-1	CASSLWRVPTEAFF
TRBV5-1	TRBJ2-1	CASSLVGLSSVGEQFF
TRBV5-6	TRBJ1-1	CASRLRSMNTEAFF
TRBV19	TRBJ2-1	CASSMVPGQGNEQFF
TRBV29-1	TRBJ1-2	CSVEDSNYGYTF
TRBV15	TRBJ2-1	CATSSRGQAPDLQFF
TRBV29-1	TRBJ2-7	CSPTTTGTSGSSVQYF
TRBV29-1	TRBJ1-4	CSATRDGQGGKLFF
TRBV29-1	TRBJ2-7	CSVWHGGPSYEQYF
TRBV20-1	TRBJ2-3	CSVPGGPPDTQYF
TRBV27	TRBJ1-1	CASSLIGSTEAFF
TRBV9	TRBJ1-5	CASSVMGGPQPQHF
TRBV5-1	TRBJ2-3	CASSWGLADPDTQYF
TRBV4-2	TRBJ2-3	CASSQGAGGPADTQYF
TRBV29-1	TRBJ2-2	CSVRGGTNTGELFF
TRBV9	TRBJ2-2	CASSVEEGLNTGELFF
TRBV20-1	TRBJ2-7	CSASAMGQGLYEQYF
TRBV28	TRBJ2-5	CASSLSLAQETQYF
TRBV6-5	TRBJ1-3	CASSYLGGSGNTIYF
TRBV6-5	TRBJ2-7	CASSYLGVRGASPHEQYF
TRBV20-1	TRBJ2-2	CSARGSMAGELFF
TRBV28	TRBJ2-7	CASRKGASYEQYF
TRBV12-3/TRBV12-4	TRBJ1-1	CASSRAPTPGAFF
TRBV29-1	TRBJ2-5	CSVDDRGGIGTQYF
TRBV5-4	TRBJ2-2	CASSSGGRRDTGELFF
TRBV7-2	TRBJ2-2	CASSLERVGELFF
TRBV4-1	TRBJ2-2	CASSQARLAGAGELFF
TRBV19	TRBJ1-2	CASSAPGGIHGYTF
TRBV19	TRBJ1-2	CASSNEGQFYGYTF
TRBV6-2/TRBV6-3	TRBJ1-5	CASSYSGERRPQHF
TRBV7-9	TRBJ1-1	CASSLQQEAFF